This TCR beta chain emerged from a study of Ad26.COV2.S vaccination and SARS-CoV-2 variants. Study-level background: Once, or twice with 56 days between doses, Ad26.COV2.S was given intramuscularly. Study outcomes and limitations: Measurements of TCR breadth and depth may have given underestimates of the total T cell responses. Recipients of either vaccine or placebo displayed similar breadth of non-spike TCRs. It was reported that spike-specific CD8+ and CD4+ T cell responses were substantially broad after vaccination.

The data were produced by immunoSEQ multiplex PCR, yet TCRdb's version contains in-frame clones alone and is incomplete. The top ten clones hold under 3.5% of a sample with about 400,000 clones, roughly nine tenths of them seen once. This CDR3 contains 12 residues. Germline lookup yields CDR1 SGHRS and CDR2 YFSETQ. V shed 3 bases and J shed 8 bases, with 11 bases lying between them. Points on this clone: What it binds is not known.

The treatment denotes: 15 to 20 received Ad26.COV2.S at low or high dose, single or two shots; about 5 received placebo; per-sample allocation not given. Day 63 after the first injection of vaccine or placebo was the sampling time. This clonotype was sampled from a person between 18 and 65 years old who received the Ad26.COV2.S COVID-19 vaccine or a placebo. Here the sequenced sample was peripheral blood, taken in a trial of Ad26.COV2.S vaccine versus placebo. The V call is TRBV5-1, the J call TRBJ1-2; unclear D gene. The CDR3 loop reads CASSSPWRGYTF. CDR3 DNA sequence: TGCGCCAGCAGCTCGCCATGGCGAGGCTACACCTTC.